This TCR beta chain comes out of a study of T cell responses to AZD1222 COVID-19 vaccine. Study-level findings and limits: Two AZD1222 doses significantly raised spike-specific TCR breadth and depth over controls. Repertoire samples came only from after the peak T cell response. Most donors were white British, females outnumbered males, and clonal diversity was possibly underestimated.

Pooled together were second doses at about 4 or about 12 weeks. Only in-frame clones appear in the TCRdb table, and some are missing; sequencing was by immunoSEQ multiplex PCR. The data show approximately 150,000 clones, approximately 87% seen once. Germline loops: CDR1 SGHVS, CDR2 FNYEAQ. The trim removed 2 bases at V and 6 bases at J, leaving 9 bases unmatched. This CDR3 is built from 16 residues. In its sample, this clone was seen once. Its antigen is unidentified. The receptor's source is an adult who received the AZD1222 COVID-19 vaccine. The rearrangement joins TRBV7-6 to TRBJ2-1, with 8 bases lining up with TRBD2. The sequenced sample was peripheral blood, obtained 28 days after the second AZD1222 dose. The DNA of the CDR3 is TGTGCCAGCAGCTTAATTCGGGAGGGTCCGGGCAATGAGCAGTTCTTC. Protein: CASSLIREGPGNEQFF.